This entry lists 17 T cell receptor beta chains sequenced from one sample in a study of blood T cells in healthy people across ages. Using a J-beta primer mix together with a sample-barcoded 5' primer, a second PCR was run for roughly 7 to 12 cycles. One entry per CDR3 protein, called by TCRdb with MiXCR from the 5' RACE reads. Of roughly 1.7 million distinct CDR3 sequences in the sample, about 32% were seen once. The sample consisted of blood. The origin of the receptors is a woman in her 30s in good health.

This clonotype came up a few times. The chain is built from TRBV10-2 and TRBJ2-4, with TRBD2 identical over 8 bases. Germline CDR1 is WSHSY and CDR2 is SAAADI. The CDR3 is 14 amino acids. With V trimmed by 6 bases and J by 8 bases, 9 bases remained unmatched. The CDR3 region has the DNA TGCGCCAGCAGGGAGGTGGGAGCGGGAGACATTCAGTACTTC. It encodes CASREVGAGDIQYF.

V is TRBV6-2 or TRBV6-3 and J is TRBJ2-5; D remains unclear. The CDR3 loop spans 14 amino acids. The ends were cut back, 3 bases at V and 4 bases at J, with 12 bases in the middle. CDR1 and CDR2 (germline): MNHEY, SVGEGT. The CDR3 DNA follows: TGTGCCAGCAGTTATAGGCGGCCTACAGAGACCCAGTACTTC. This codes for CASSYRRPTETQYF.

In its sample, this clonotype was seen a few times. The V and J genes are TRBV9 and TRBJ2-5; 10 nucleotides line up with TRBD2. The CDR3 has 16 residues. Trimming took 4 bases from V and 5 from J; bases not matched to a gene: 11. Germline lookup yields CDR1 SGDLS and CDR2 YYNGEE. The CDR3 coding sequence is TGTGCCAGCAGCCCCTCAAGCGGGAGGGCCGGGGAGACCCAGTACTTC. Amino acids: CASSPSSGRAGETQYF.

The chain carries TRBV6-1 and TRBJ1-5; perhaps TRBD1 as D (6 bases). This CDR3 comprises 14 residues. Trimming pared 6 bases from V and 4 bases from J, leaving 13 bases between. Germline V gene data show CDR1 as MNHNS and CDR2 as SASEGT. CDR3 in DNA: TGTGCCAGCAGACCCGGACAGAGGAATCAGCCCCAGCATTTT. It specifies CASRPGQRNQPQHF.

The V and J genes are TRBV6-6 and TRBJ2-1; perhaps TRBD2 as D (6 bases). This CDR3 is 17 amino acids long. Germline V gene data show CDR1 as MNHNY and CDR2 as SVGAGI (reference sequence). V was cut by 5 bases and J by 0 bases, with 17 bases left in between. The CDR3 DNA follows: TGTGCCAGCAGTCCTCCGTGGGGGGATAGCTCCTACAATGAGCAGTTCTTC. This translates into CASSPPWGDSSYNEQFF.

The rearrangement uses TRBV6-5 and TRBJ1-4, with D tentatively TRBD1 (6 bases). The CDR3 totals 14 residues. V was pared by 2 bases and J by 6 bases, with 10 bases between. Looked up from germline, CDR1 is MNHEY and CDR2 is SVGAGI. The CDR3 DNA reads as TGTGCCAGCAGTTACCTGAGGGGGGATGAAAAACTGTTTTTT. Amino acid sequence: CASSYLRGDEKLFF.

In its sample, this clonotype was seen a few times. The junction departs from germline at one end; a sequencing error may be responsible. The chain joins TRBV20-1 to TRBJ2-3, with 9 bases matching TRBD2. The CDR3 contains 14 residues. CDR1 is DFQATT, CDR2 SNEGSKA, per germline (reference sequence). The CDR3 region has the DNA TGCAGCGCTACGAGAGCGGGGGGTTCAGATACGCAGTATTTT. Amino acids: CSATRAGGSDTQYF.

The sample holds many counts of this clonotype. The chain recombines TRBV28 with TRBJ1-2; D is uncertain. Trimming stripped 7 bases from V and 5 bases from J, with 14 bases between. Germline V gene lookup returns CDR1 MDHEN and CDR2 SYDVKM. The CDR3 is made up of 13 amino acids. The CDR3 DNA is TGTGCCAGCATGGGAAGGGCCTTATATGGCTACACCTTC. Amino acids: CASMGRALYGYTF.

This clonotype was observed a handful of times. The gene calls are TRBV7-6 and TRBJ2-3, with a weak D call TRBD1 (6 bases). Per the germline V gene, CDR1 is SGHVS and CDR2 is FNYEAQ. V was cut by 5 bases and J by 8 bases, with 14 bases left in between. The CDR3 has 13 amino acids. The CDR3 bases are TGTGCCAGCAGCGAAGGGGGACCTCGTACGCAGTATTTT. Protein product: CASSEGGPRTQYF.

This chain joins TRBV10-3 and TRBJ2-1; 12 bases are shared with TRBD2. Germline V gene sequence: CDR1 ENHRY, CDR2 SYGVKD. The V and J ends lost 3 bases and 2 bases, in that order; junction bases with no gene match: 5. The CDR3 sequence is 17 residues long. The CDR3 DNA reads as TGTGCCATCAGTGAAAGTCTAGCGGGAGGGACCTACAATGAGCAGTTCTTC. As protein: CAISESLAGGTYNEQFF.

This clonotype was counted between two and nine times. This chain connects TRBV15 to TRBJ1-6; D gene ambiguous. The CDR3 is made up of 17 amino acids. V was clipped by 5 bases and J by 0 bases, with 14 bases between them. CDR1 and CDR2 from the germline V gene are LNHNV and YYDKDF (reference sequence). The CDR3 reads CATSLNSMSSYNSPLHF. The CDR3 DNA follows: TGTGCCACCAGCCTAAACTCAATGAGCTCCTATAATTCACCCCTCCACTTT.

This clonotype has ten or more counts. This chain connects TRBV29-1 to TRBJ2-1, with D unclear. This CDR3 region has 13 residues. Trimming stripped 3 bases from V and 7 bases from J, with 13 bases between. The germline V gene encodes CDR1 SQVTM and CDR2 ANQGSEA. CDR3: CSVDKGSRNEQFF. The DNA for the CDR3 is TGCAGCGTTGATAAGGGATCGAGGAATGAGCAGTTCTTC.

This chain uses TRBV7-2 with TRBJ2-7; TRBD1 matches at 10 bases. J gave up 4 bases and V 4 bases, and 7 bases lay outside the gene matches. The CDR3 has 15 residues. CDR1 is SGHTA and CDR2 is FQGNSA in the germline V gene. The CDR3 DNA sequence: TGTGCCAGCAGCTCACTGACAGGGGGCTATTACGAGCAGTACTTC. Its translation is CASSSLTGGYYEQYF.

A word on this clonotype: This may be a read error, as it is one base from a much larger clone. The CDR3 protein is CAISPGPAGEESYNEQFF. The CDR3 nucleotides are TGTGCCATCAGCCCGGGACCAGCGGGAGAAGAATCCTACAATGAGCAGTTCTTC. This chain joins TRBV10-3 and TRBJ2-1; TRBD2 matches 8 bases. This CDR3 has 18 residues. Germline V gives CDR1 ENHRY, CDR2 SYGVKD. Trimming at V came to 6 bases and at J to 1 base, leaving 14 bases not matched to a gene.

The V gene is TRBV4-1, the J gene TRBJ1-1; 8 nucleotides agree with TRBD1. The CDR3 contains 16 residues. The trim removed 1 base at V and 6 bases at J, leaving 10 bases unmatched. CDR1 is MGHRA and CDR2 is YSYEKL in the germline V gene. CDR3 residues: CASSQGTGWRGPEAFF. CDR3 sequence (DNA): TGCGCCAGCAGCCAAGGGACAGGGTGGAGGGGGCCTGAAGCTTTCTTT.

The genes are TRBV5-1 and TRBJ2-7; D not resolved. The CDR3 is made up of 13 amino acids. Germline loops: CDR1 SGHRS, CDR2 YFSETQ. V lost 7 bases, J lost 0 bases, and 11 bases lay in between. The CDR3 protein is CASRAQNSYEQYF. The DNA of the CDR3 is TGCGCCAGCCGTGCCCAAAACTCCTACGAGCAGTACTTC.

The chain links TRBV28 to TRBJ2-4, with D perhaps matching TRBD1 (5 bases). The J call may be faulty, since TRBJ2-7 better matches the DNA end. CDR3 length: 12 amino acids. CDR1 MDHEN and CDR2 SYDVKM come from the germline V gene. CDR3 in amino acids: CASSLGQIEQYF. In DNA, the CDR3 is TGTGCCAGCAGTTTGGGGCAGATCGAGCAGTACTTC.